This T cell receptor beta chain was profiled in a study of blood T cell repertoires in COVID-19. Across the study: The study drew acute and convalescent COVID-19 samples from the United States, Italy and Spain. PBMCs, B-cell-depleted T cells, or T cells provided the cDNA or gDNA that made up the material.

Original processing methods: By means of reference gene primer amplification, nucleated cell counts were estimated. Produced via immunoSEQ multiplex PCR; TCRdb's table is partial and in-frame only. V, J and clone size are those of that table, while D and trimming were read from the DNA. Of around 63,000 clones detected, around 80% appear once; the ten largest clones hold less than 7%. The CDR3 runs 13 residues. Between the trimmed V and J ends, which lost 0 bases and 11 bases, there was a span of 13 bases. The germline CDR1 and CDR2 sequences are LGHNA and YSLEER. The TCR sequence derives from a woman aged 70-85 years with acute or convalescent COVID-19. The specimen was peripheral blood. The genes are TRBV4-3 and TRBJ1-1; no reliable D call. CDR3 in amino acids: CASSQEMSGRAFF. CDR3 nucleotide sequence: TGCGCCAGCAGCCAAGAAATGAGTGGGAGGGCTTTCTTT.